This T cell receptor beta chain was sequenced during a study of cytomegalovirus exposure and HLA in healthy donors. PCR was performed using 60 Vbeta and 13 Jbeta primers. Only in-frame clones appear in the TCRdb table, and some are missing; sequencing was by immunoSEQ multiplex PCR. The sample contains under 150,000 clones, 60% to 85% of which appear only once. This CDR3 contains 15 residues. Germline CDR1 reads MNHEY; CDR2 reads SMNVEV (reference sequence). Unmatched junction bases numbered 3, after V lost 2 bases and J lost 3 bases. V is TRBV27 and J is TRBJ1-1; the match to TRBD1 covers 10 bases. Material: PBMCs. The clonotype comes from a woman aged 25 to 39 in good health and CMV-seropositive. CDR3 sequence (DNA): TGTGCCAGCAGTTTACAGGGGACAGGGGACACTGAAGCTTTCTTT. As protein: CASSLQGTGDTEAFF.